This is a list of T cell receptor beta chains from one sample in a study of Graves' ophthalmopathy and Graves' hyperthyroidism. Each CDR3 protein is one row after TCRdb ran MiXCR on the multiplex PCR reads. The sample yields roughly 700,000 distinct CDR3 sequences, 40% seen once. Sequencing was carried out using peripheral blood. The receptors were sampled from an adult man with Graves' ophthalmopathy. CDR3s include the opening cysteine and the closing phenylalanine or tryptophan. A D gene is named only where the DNA matches it firmly. Size tells how often a clone was seen (once, few, many) or the class of an expanded clone, and some rows leave it out.

abundance,v_gene,d_gene,j_gene,CDR3aa,CDR3nt
many,TRBV2,.,TRBJ2-6,CASSEAGGSGANVLTF,TGTGCCAGCAGTGAAGCCGGCGGGTCTGGGGCCAACGTCCTGACTTTC
once,TRBV15,TRBD1,TRBJ1-2,CATSIYRGRDYGYTF,TGTGCCACCAGCATATACAGGGGGAGGGACTATGGCTACACCTTC
.,TRBV20-1,.,TRBJ2-7,CSARPSRRPLTGYEQYF,TGCAGTGCTAGACCCTCAAGACGCCCCCTTACGGGCTACGAGCAGTACTTC
.,TRBV24-1,.,TRBJ1-5,CATSAAGSNQPQHF,TGTGCCACCAGTGCCGCCGGGAGCAATCAGCCCCAGCATTTT
.,TRBV10-3,.,TRBJ2-5,CAISSSDDRGTQYF,TGTGCCATCAGTTCCTCAGATGATCGGGGAACCCAGTACTTC
.,TRBV20-1,TRBD2,TRBJ2-5,CSATSDQETQYF,TGCAGTGCCACTAGCGACCAAGAGACCCAGTACTTC
once,TRBV9,TRBD1,TRBJ2-7,CASSVQSTGESPYEQYF,TGTGCCAGCAGCGTCCAATCGACAGGGGAGAGCCCCTACGAGCAGTACTTC
few,TRBV24-1,TRBD1,TRBJ1-5,CASSYYRGENQPQHF,TGTGCCAGCAGTTACTACAGGGGCGAAAATCAGCCCCAGCATTTT
many,TRBV19,.,TRBJ2-7,CASSQDPTGTYEQYF,TGTGCCAGTAGTCAAGACCCGACAGGCACCTACGAGCAGTACTTC
many,TRBV29-1,.,TRBJ1-2,CSVESGAVGYGYTF,TGCAGCGTTGAATCAGGGGCGGTCGGCTATGGCTACACCTTC
once,TRBV2,TRBD1,TRBJ1-1,CASIRTGHAEAFF,TGTGCCAGCATTCGGACAGGGCACGCTGAAGCTTTCTTT
.,TRBV6-5,TRBD2,TRBJ2-7,CASSYGTSEGIWYF,TGTGCCAGCAGTTACGGGACTAGCGAAGGGATTTGGTACTTC
.,TRBV7-9,TRBD2,TRBJ2-5,CASSLTGMGLAGVETQYF,TGTGCCAGCAGCTTAACTGGAATGGGACTAGCGGGAGTCGAGACCCAGTACTTC
once,TRBV20-1,TRBD1,TRBJ1-6,CSARRDRGPSFNSPLHF,TGCAGTGCTAGAAGGGACAGGGGCCCATCTTTTAATTCACCCCTCCACTTT
few,TRBV6-5,.,TRBJ2-6,CASSYGSGPSGANVLTF,TGTGCCAGCAGTTACGGCAGCGGTCCTTCTGGGGCCAACGTCCTGACTTTC
.,TRBV14,.,TRBJ2-7,CASSQAGLRRGPLSYEQYF,TGTGCCAGCAGCCAAGCCGGACTCCGGCGGGGGCCACTATCCTACGAGCAGTACTTC
.,TRBV6-6,.,TRBJ1-2,CASSYSREGNYGYTF,TGTGCCAGCAGTTACTCGAGGGAAGGGAACTATGGCTACACCTTC
many,TRBV29-1,.,TRBJ2-2,CSVDKGSNTGELFF,TGCAGCGTTGATAAGGGTTCGAACACCGGGGAGCTGTTTTTT
.,TRBV7-2,.,TRBJ2-7,CASSPEDSPAYEQYF,TGTGCCAGCAGCCCGGAGGACTCCCCGGCCTACGAGCAGTACTTC
few,TRBV12-3/TRBV12-4,TRBD2,TRBJ2-5,CASIDSGGVETQYF,TGTGCCAGCATCGATAGCGGGGGGGTGGAGACCCAGTACTTC
.,TRBV6-2/TRBV6-3,TRBD2,TRBJ2-7,CASSSWTSGTVSYEQYF,TGTGCCAGCAGTTCATGGACTAGCGGAACTGTATCCTACGAGCAGTACTTC
.,TRBV10-3,.,TRBJ1-1,CASSVGPGTEAFF,.
many,TRBV29-1,TRBD1,TRBJ2-7,CSVEPGQVIYEQYF,TGCAGCGTTGAACCGGGACAGGTTATTTACGAGCAGTACTTC
.,TRBV29-1,TRBD1,TRBJ1-6,CSPSVGQPNSPLHF,TGCAGCCCGTCGGTGGGACAGCCCAATTCACCCCTCCACTTT
.,TRBV10-3,.,TRBJ2-6,CATSEFGQISSGANVLTF,TGTGCCACCAGTGAGTTTGGACAGATAAGCTCTGGGGCCAACGTCCTGACCTTC
.,TRBV20-1,.,TRBJ2-2,CSARDGELFF,TGCAGTGCTAGAGATGGGGAGCTGTTTTTT
.,TRBV7-9,.,TRBJ2-5,CASSQDGYGETQYF,TGTGCCAGCAGCCAAGATGGGTACGGGGAGACCCAGTACTTC
.,TRBV29-1,.,TRBJ1-6,CRVHSPLHF,TGCCGCGTGCATTCACCCCTCCACTTT
few,TRBV6-6,.,TRBJ1-2,CASSYSVSLSYGYTF,TGTGCCAGCAGTTACTCGGTCAGTCTCAGCTATGGCTACACCTTC
.,TRBV5-1,TRBD1,TRBJ2-2,CASSSRGHDTGELFF,TGCGCCAGCAGCTCGAGGGGGCATGACACCGGGGAGCTGTTTTTT
few,TRBV10-3,.,TRBJ2-2,CAISESTGWSSGELFF,TGTGCCATCAGTGAGTCGACCGGGTGGAGTTCCGGGGAGCTGTTTTTT
once,TRBV7-2,.,TRBJ2-3,CASSQEGTHTDTQYF,TGTGCCAGCAGCCAAGAAGGGACCCACACAGATACGCAGTATTTT
.,TRBV27,.,TRBJ1-1,CASSLSRGSGAFF,TGTGCCAGCAGTTTAAGCCGGGGTTCGGGCGCTTTCTTT
.,TRBV6-5,.,TRBJ1-6,CASTLSRNSYNSPLHF,TGTGCCAGCACCCTGAGCCGTAACTCCTATAATTCACCCCTCCACTTT
many,TRBV20-1,TRBD1,TRBJ1-6,CSALGQGADSPLHF,TGCAGTGCTCTAGGACAGGGGGCCGATTCACCCCTCCACTTT
few,TRBV20-1,.,TRBJ2-5,CSASPGGLLETQYF,TGCAGTGCTAGCCCCGGGGGACTGTTGGAGACCCAGTACTTC
many,TRBV29-1,.,TRBJ1-2,CSAQTSGARDYGYTF,TGCAGCGCCCAAACATCGGGGGCGCGCGACTATGGCTACACCTTC
few,TRBV20-1,.,TRBJ1-5,CSAPPGGRDQPQHF,TGCAGTGCCCCACCCGGAGGGAGAGATCAGCCCCAGCATTTT
.,TRBV20-1,.,TRBJ1-5,CSAPELGNQPQHF,TGCAGTGCTCCCGAGTTGGGCAATCAGCCCCAGCATTTT
once,TRBV11-1,TRBD2,TRBJ2-7,CASSLTSGRILHEQYF,TGTGCCAGCAGCTTGACTAGCGGGAGAATATTACACGAGCAGTACTTC
few,TRBV19,.,TRBJ1-2,CASRAGRPPYGYTF,TGTGCCAGTCGAGCCGGCCGGCCCCCCTATGGCTACACCTTC
.,TRBV10-1,.,TRBJ1-1,CASSDSPAKNTEAFF,TGCGCCAGCAGTGATAGTCCGGCGAAAAACACTGAAGCTTTCTTT
many,TRBV20-1,.,TRBJ2-5,CSALPGTHPSGTQYF,TGCAGTGCTCTACCCGGGACCCATCCTTCGGGGACCCAGTACTTC
many,TRBV20-1,TRBD2,TRBJ2-7,CSARQPGRNEQYF,TGCAGTGCTAGACAGCCCGGGAGGAACGAGCAGTACTTC
.,TRBV29-1,TRBD1,TRBJ2-6,CSLLTGLTGANVLTF,TGCAGCCTGTTGACAGGGCTGACCGGGGCCAACGTCCTGACTTTC
.,TRBV7-9,.,TRBJ2-5,CASSLSGNGQETQYF,TGTGCCAGCAGCTTGTCCGGTAACGGACAAGAGACCCAGTACTTC
.,TRBV20-1,TRBD1,TRBJ1-5,CSATIGGGQPQHF,TGCAGTGCGACGATTGGAGGGGGCCAGCCCCAGCATTTT
.,TRBV20-1,TRBD2,TRBJ2-7,CSARPPGLANEQYF,TGCAGTGCTAGACCACCGGGACTAGCGAACGAGCAGTACTTC